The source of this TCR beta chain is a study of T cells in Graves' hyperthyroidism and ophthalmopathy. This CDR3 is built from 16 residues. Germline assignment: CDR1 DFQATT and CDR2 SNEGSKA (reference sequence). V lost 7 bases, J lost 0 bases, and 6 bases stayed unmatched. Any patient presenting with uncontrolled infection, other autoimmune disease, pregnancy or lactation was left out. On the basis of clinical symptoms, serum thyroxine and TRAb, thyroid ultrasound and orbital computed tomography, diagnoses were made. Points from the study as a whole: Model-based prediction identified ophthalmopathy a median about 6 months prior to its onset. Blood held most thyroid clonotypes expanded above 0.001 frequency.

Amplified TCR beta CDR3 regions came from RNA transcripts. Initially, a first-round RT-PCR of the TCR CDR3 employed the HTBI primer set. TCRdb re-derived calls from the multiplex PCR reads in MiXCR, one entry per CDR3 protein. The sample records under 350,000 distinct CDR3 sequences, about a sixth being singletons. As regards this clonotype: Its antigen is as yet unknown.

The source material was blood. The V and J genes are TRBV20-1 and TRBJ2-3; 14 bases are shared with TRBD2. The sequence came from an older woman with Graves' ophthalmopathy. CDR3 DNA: TGCAGTGTACCGGGACTAGCGGGGGTGAGCACAGATACGCAGTATTTT. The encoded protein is CSVPGLAGVSTDTQYF.